The present T cell receptor beta chain was sequenced within a study of blood T cell repertoires in COVID-19. Background on the study: PBMCs, B-cell-depleted T cells, or T cells provided the cDNA or gDNA that made up the material.

There are a few counts of this clone. One junction end does not reproduce the germline sequence, and a read error may be involved. Using immunoSEQ multiplex PCR, the repertoire was profiled, and TCRdb retains in-frame clones only, with some absent. In the table there are approximately 500,000 clones, around nine tenths of which are singletons. The germline CDR1 and CDR2 sequences are SNHLY and FYNNEI. This CDR3 has 11 residues. Material for sequencing was peripheral blood. The chain uses TRBV2 and TRBJ2-7; D perhaps matches TRBD2 (6 bases). This TCR came from a woman aged 50 to 60 with COVID-19, enrolled during active disease. CDR3: CASSGGAKRDF. In nucleotides, the CDR3 is TGTGCCAGCAGTGGAGGGGCCAAGCGGGACTTC.